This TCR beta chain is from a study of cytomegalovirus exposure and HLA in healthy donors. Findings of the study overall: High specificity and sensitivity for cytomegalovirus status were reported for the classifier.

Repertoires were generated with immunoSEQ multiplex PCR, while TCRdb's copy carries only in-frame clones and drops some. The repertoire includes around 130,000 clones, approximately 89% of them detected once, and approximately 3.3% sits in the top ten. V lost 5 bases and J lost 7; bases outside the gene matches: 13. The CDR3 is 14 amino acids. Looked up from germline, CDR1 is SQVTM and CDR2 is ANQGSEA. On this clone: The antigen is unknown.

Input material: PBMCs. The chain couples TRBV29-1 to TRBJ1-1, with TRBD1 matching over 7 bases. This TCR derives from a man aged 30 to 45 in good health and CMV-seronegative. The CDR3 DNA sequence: TGCAGCGTTCGAGACAGGGATCGATTAATTGAAGCTTTCTTT. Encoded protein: CSVRDRDRLIEAFF.